The entry below gives a single T cell receptor (beta chain) sequence along with its context. This sample stems from a study of Ad26.COV2.S vaccination and SARS-CoV-2 variants. Study details: The donor participated in the COV1001 trial, in its Ad26.COV2.S arm.

Clones were read by immunoSEQ multiplex PCR, and TCRdb kept only the in-frame ones, dropping some. The data show about 480,000 clones, roughly 87% seen once. The germline gives CDR1 MNHEY, CDR2 SMNVEV (reference sequence). V was clipped by 5 bases and J by 1 base; unmatched bases: 7. The CDR3 has 15 amino acids. Treatment reported: 19 received Ad26.COV2.S at low or high dose, single or two shots; roughly 5 received placebo; per-sample allocation not given. The investigators took samples on day 63 after the first vaccine or placebo injection. This clonotype was sampled from a person aged 18-60 years who received the Ad26.COV2.S COVID-19 vaccine or a placebo. The starting material was peripheral blood, obtained in a trial of Ad26.COV2.S vaccine versus placebo. This rearrangement joins TRBV27 to TRBJ1-1; 7 nucleotides match TRBD1. The CDR3: CASSPWRQGNTEAFF. Written as DNA, the CDR3 is TGTGCCAGCAGTCCCTGGCGACAGGGGAACACTGAAGCTTTCTTT.